This TCR beta chain comes out of a study of blood T cell repertoires in COVID-19. In the study overall: Acute-phase and convalescent COVID-19 samples originated in the United States, Italy and Spain. T cells, B-cell-depleted T cells, or PBMCs provided the cDNA or gDNA that served as material.

This CDR3 is 15 amino acids long. Germline trimming cut 1 base from V and 7 bases from J; bases unmatched to any gene: 5. CDR1 and CDR2 from the germline V gene are MGHDK and SYGVNS. In the original processing: Researchers report that nucleated cell counts were estimated from reference gene primer amplification. TCRdb keeps only in-frame clones here, not all; method: immunoSEQ multiplex PCR. The V and J calls and clone size come from that table; D and trimming were worked out from the DNA. The sample carries under 130,000 clones, under 80% recorded once. The sequence derives from a man in his 70s with active or convalescent COVID-19. The chain is built from TRBV25-1 and TRBJ2-2; TRBD1 matches at 8 bases. Sequencing was performed on peripheral blood. The CDR3 is CASSESRGLVGELFF. CDR3 nucleotides: TGTGCCAGCAGTGAATCCAGGGGGCTGGTCGGGGAGCTGTTTTTT.